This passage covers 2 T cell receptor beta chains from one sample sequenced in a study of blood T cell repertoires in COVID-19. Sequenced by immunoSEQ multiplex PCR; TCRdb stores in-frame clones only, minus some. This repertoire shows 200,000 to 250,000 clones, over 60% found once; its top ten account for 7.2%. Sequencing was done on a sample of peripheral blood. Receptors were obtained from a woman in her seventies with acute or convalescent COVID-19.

The CDR3 loop is CASSLRTEEIPIQYF. CDR3 coding DNA: TGTGCCAGCAGCCTCCGGACAGAAGAGATCCCCATTCAGTACTTC. The chain couples TRBV3-1 (or the pseudogene TRBV3-2) to TRBJ2-4; the D gene is possibly TRBD1 (6 bases). Looked up from germline, CDR1 is LGHDT and CDR2 is YNNKEL (reference sequence). With 4 bases removed from V and 9 bases from J, the gap between germline ends came to 19 bases. The CDR3 length is 15 residues.

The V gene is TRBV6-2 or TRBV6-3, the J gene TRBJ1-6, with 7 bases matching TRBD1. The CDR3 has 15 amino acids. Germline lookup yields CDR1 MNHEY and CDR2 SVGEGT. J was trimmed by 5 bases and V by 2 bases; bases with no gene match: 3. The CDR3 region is CASSYGTVNNSPLHF. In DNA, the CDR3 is TGTGCCAGCAGTTACGGGACAGTCAATAATTCACCCCTCCACTTT.